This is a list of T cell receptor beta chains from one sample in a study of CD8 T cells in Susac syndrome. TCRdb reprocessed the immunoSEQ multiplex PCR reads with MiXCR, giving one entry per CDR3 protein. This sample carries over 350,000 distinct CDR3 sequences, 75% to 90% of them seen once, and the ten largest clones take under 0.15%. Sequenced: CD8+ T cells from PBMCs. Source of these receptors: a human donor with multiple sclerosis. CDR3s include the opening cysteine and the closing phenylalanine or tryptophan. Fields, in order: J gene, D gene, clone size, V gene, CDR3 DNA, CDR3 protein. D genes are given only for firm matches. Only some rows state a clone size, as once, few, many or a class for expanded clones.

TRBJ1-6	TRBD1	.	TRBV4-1	TGCGCCAGCAGCCAAGAACTCCCGGGACAGTATAATTCACCCCTCCACTTT	CASSQELPGQYNSPLHF
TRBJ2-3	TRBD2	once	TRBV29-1	TGCAGCGTTGAAGGTAGTAAGGGGAGGGACCACGACCTCACAGATACGCAGTATTTT	CSVEGSKGRDHDLTDTQYF
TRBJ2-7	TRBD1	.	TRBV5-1	TGCGCCAGCAGCTTGCTGGACAGGGCTTCCGAGCAGTACTTC	CASSLLDRASEQYF
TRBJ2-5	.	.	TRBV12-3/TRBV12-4	TGTGCCAGCAGTTCGATGGGGGTAGCCCAGTACTTC	CASSSMGVAQYF
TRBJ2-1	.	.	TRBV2	TGTGCCAGCAGCCCCTCTGGCGGGGCCTACAATGAGCAGTTCTTC	CASSPSGGAYNEQFF
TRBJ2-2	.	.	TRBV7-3	TGTGCCAGCAGCTTACGGATCTCAACCGGGGAGCTGTTTTTT	CASSLRISTGELFF
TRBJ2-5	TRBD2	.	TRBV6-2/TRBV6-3	TGTGCCAGCAGTTGGACTAGCGGGAAGGGGTGGGAGACCCAGTACTTC	CASSWTSGKGWETQYF
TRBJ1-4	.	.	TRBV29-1	TGCAGCGTGGAGAATCCACAGGGCTCAAATGAAAAACTGTTTTTT	CSVENPQGSNEKLFF
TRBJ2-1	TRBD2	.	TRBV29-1	TGCAGCGTGTTGGGGATAAGGCGGGAGGCCAATTACAATGAGCAGTTCTTC	CSVLGIRREANYNEQFF
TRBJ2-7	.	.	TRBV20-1	TGCAGTGCTAGGCGCGGGACAGACTACGAGCAGTACTTC	CSARRGTDYEQYF
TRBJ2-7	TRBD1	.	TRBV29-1	TGCAGCGTTGCCGGTACTCCGGGACAGGGTGTAGGAGAGCAGTACTTC	CSVAGTPGQGVGEQYF
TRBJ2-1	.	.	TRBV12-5	TGTGCTAGTGGTTTGGTCCGGCTCAATGAGCAGTTCTTC	CASGLVRLNEQFF
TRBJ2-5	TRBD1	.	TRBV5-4	TGTGCCAGCAGCCAGGGGGAAGCGGAGACCCAGTACTTC	CASSQGEAETQYF
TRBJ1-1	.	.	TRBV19	TGTGCCAGTAGTATAGATTTGGGGGACACTGAAGCTTTCTTT	CASSIDLGDTEAFF
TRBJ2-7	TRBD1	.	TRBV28	TGTGCCAGCAGGGTACGACAGGGGATCTCCTACGAGCAGTACTTC	CASRVRQGISYEQYF
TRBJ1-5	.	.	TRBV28	TGTGCCAGCAGTCTCATAGCTGATCAGCCCCAGCATTTT	CASSLIADQPQHF